A selection of T cell receptor beta chains follows, all from one sample in a study of early T cells in non-severe SARS-CoV-2 infection. TCRdb re-analysed the 5' RACE reads in MiXCR, keeping a single row per CDR3 protein. The data show tens of thousands of distinct CDR3 sequences, around a sixth seen once. Sequencing input: whole blood. These receptors were taken from an adult who was a healthcare worker with PCR-confirmed SARS-CoV-2 infection or an uninfected control (not recorded which). The CDR3 runs from the conserved cysteine through the conserved F or W. A D gene is named only where the DNA matches it firmly. The size entry is marked missing in some rows and otherwise reads once, few, many or a size class.

cdr3_length,clone_size,d_call,j_call,v_call,cdr3_nt,cdr3_aa
11,.,.,TRBJ1-4,TRBV7-9,TGTGCCAGCAGCTTTAATGAAAAACTGTTTTTT,CASSFNEKLFF
15,.,TRBD1,TRBJ1-6,TRBV5-1,TGCGCCAGCTCATTACAGGGGTCCTATAATTCACCCCTCCACTTT,CASSLQGSYNSPLHF
15,few,.,TRBJ1-1,TRBV7-8,TGTGCCAGCAGCTTAGGTGGGCGAGGGAACACTGAAGCTTTCTTT,CASSLGGRGNTEAFF
14,few,.,TRBJ2-3,TRBV7-2,TGTGCCAGCAGCTTAGACAGCATCCCAGATACGCAGTATTTT,CASSLDSIPDTQYF
13,few,.,TRBJ2-5,TRBV7-9,TGTGCCAGCAGCCCGACTAGTAGAGAGACCCAGTACTTC,CASSPTSRETQYF
17,.,.,TRBJ2-3,TRBV6-5,TGTGCCAGCAGTTACTCGATCTACACCTTTGGCACAGATACGCAGTATTTT,CASSYSIYTFGTDTQYF
17,.,TRBD1,TRBJ1-1,TRBV4-1,TGCGCCAGCAGCCACCCGGGACAGGGGGCTTGGGACACTGAAGCTTTCTTT,CASSHPGQGAWDTEAFF
15,few,.,TRBJ2-7,TRBV7-3,TGTGCCAGCAGTCAAGGACTCTCCCTTCCCTACGAGCAGTACTTC,CASSQGLSLPYEQYF
12,.,.,TRBJ2-1,TRBV24-1,TGTGCCACCAGTGACCACAACAATGAGCAGTTCTTC,CATSDHNNEQFF
13,.,.,TRBJ1-4,TRBV7-7,TGTGCTAGCAGCTTACGGCGAGATGAAAAACTGTTTTTT,CASSLRRDEKLFF
11,.,.,TRBJ2-4,TRBV11-2,TGTGCCAGCAGCGATGAGGGCATTCAGTACTTC,CASSDEGIQYF
15,few,.,TRBJ1-5,TRBV27,TGTGCCAGCAGTACGGGGCCGTTGGGAGATCAGCCCCAGCATTTT,CASSTGPLGDQPQHF
15,few,.,TRBJ1-6,TRBV30,TGTGCCTGGAGTGTGGGAACAGCTTATAATTCACCCCTCCACTTT,CAWSVGTAYNSPLHF
15,.,.,TRBJ2-2,TRBV27,TGTGCCAGCAGTTTATCAGGGGGGGACACCGGGGAGCTGTTTTTT,CASSLSGGDTGELFF
15,few,TRBD2,TRBJ2-1,TRBV6-6,TGTGCCAGCAGACGCACTAGCGGGGGGGCAGATGAGCAGTTCTTC,CASRRTSGGADEQFF
13,.,.,TRBJ2-1,TRBV2,TGTGCCAGCAGTGAGCAGAGCTACAATGAGCAGTTCTTC,CASSEQSYNEQFF
15,.,.,TRBJ2-3,TRBV7-9,TGTGCCAGCAGCCGGGTGGAGGGGCGCATCGATACGCAGTATTTT,CASSRVEGRIDTQYF
14,.,.,TRBJ2-7,TRBV7-2,TGTGCCAGCAGTATAGGGGGTGGGAACTACGAGCAGTACTTC,CASSIGGGNYEQYF
13,.,TRBD1,TRBJ2-1,TRBV29-1,TGCAGCAACCGGGACAGGACCGCCAATGAGCAGTTCTTC,CSNRDRTANEQFF
13,.,TRBD2,TRBJ2-1,TRBV29-1,TGCAGCGTTCTGGGACTAGCGGGGAATGAGCAGTTCTTC,CSVLGLAGNEQFF
15,.,.,TRBJ1-2,TRBV7-8,TGTGCCAGCAGCTTAGTAGCGGGGGACAACTATGGCTACACCTTC,CASSLVAGDNYGYTF
16,few,.,TRBJ2-3,TRBV5-1,TGCGCCAGCAGCTTGGATCTGCCGGGACCCACAGATACGCAGTATTTT,CASSLDLPGPTDTQYF
14,few,.,TRBJ1-5,TRBV9,TGTGCCAGCAGCGTAGGGGCCAATGATCAGCCCCAGCATTTT,CASSVGANDQPQHF
12,few,.,TRBJ2-1,TRBV20-1,TGCAGTGCTAGCGGCCACTACAATGAGCAGTTCTTC,CSASGHYNEQFF
16,.,TRBD1,TRBJ2-6,TRBV28,TGTGCCAGCAGAGGACAGGGGATTTCTGGGGCCAACGTCCTGACTTTC,CASRGQGISGANVLTF
14,many,.,TRBJ2-3,TRBV7-3,TGTGCCAGCTCCCGGGACTCTCACACAGATACGCAGTATTTT,CASSRDSHTDTQYF
14,.,.,TRBJ1-5,TRBV19,TGTGCCAGTAGTATAGAGGCCTTAAATCAGCCCCAGCATTTT,CASSIEALNQPQHF
15,few,.,TRBJ2-1,TRBV4-3,TGCGCCAGCAGCCGAGAGGGACTTTTATACAATGAGCAGTTCTTC,CASSREGLLYNEQFF
11,few,.,TRBJ1-1,TRBV29-1,TGCAGCGCCAAACAGATCACTGAAGCTTTCTTT,CSAKQITEAFF
15,many,TRBD2,TRBJ2-7,TRBV13,TGTGCCAGCAGCTTAAGCGGGGGCCTCTCCTACGAGCAGTACTTC,CASSLSGGLSYEQYF
15,.,TRBD1,TRBJ2-7,TRBV6-2/TRBV6-3,TGTGCCAGCAGCACCCTACAGGGGGACTTCTACGAGCAGTACTTC,CASSTLQGDFYEQYF
15,.,.,TRBJ2-1,TRBV7-6,TGTGCCAGCAGATTAGACATCAGCACCTACAATGAGCAGTTCTTC,CASRLDISTYNEQFF
15,.,.,TRBJ2-2,TRBV27,TGTGCCAGCAGTTTATGGGGCAAGAACACCGGGGAGCTGTTTTTT,CASSLWGKNTGELFF
15,once,.,TRBJ2-5,TRBV4-1,TGCGCCAGCAGCCTAGGTTCGGGCATCAAGGAGACCCAGTACTTC,CASSLGSGIKETQYF
15,.,TRBD2,TRBJ2-2,TRBV19,TGTGCCAGTAGTGCCGGGACTAGGAACACCGGGGAGCTGTTTTTT,CASSAGTRNTGELFF